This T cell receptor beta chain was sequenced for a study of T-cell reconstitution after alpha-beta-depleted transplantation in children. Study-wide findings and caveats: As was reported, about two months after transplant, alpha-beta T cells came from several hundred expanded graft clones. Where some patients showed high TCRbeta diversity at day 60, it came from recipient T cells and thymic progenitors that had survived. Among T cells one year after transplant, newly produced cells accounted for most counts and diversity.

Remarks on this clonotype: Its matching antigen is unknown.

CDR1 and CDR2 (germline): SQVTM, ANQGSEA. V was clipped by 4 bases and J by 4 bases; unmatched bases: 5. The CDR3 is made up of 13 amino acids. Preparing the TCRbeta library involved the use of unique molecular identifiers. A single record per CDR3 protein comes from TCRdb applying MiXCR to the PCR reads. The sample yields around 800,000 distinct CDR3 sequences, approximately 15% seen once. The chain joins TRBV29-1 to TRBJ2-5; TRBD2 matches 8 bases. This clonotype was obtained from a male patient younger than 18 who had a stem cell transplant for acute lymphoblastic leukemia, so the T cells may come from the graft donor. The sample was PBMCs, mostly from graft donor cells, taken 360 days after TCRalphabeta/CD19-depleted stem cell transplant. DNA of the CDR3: TGCAGCGTTGGCGGGAGGTCCGTAGAGACCCAGTACTTC. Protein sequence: CSVGGRSVETQYF.